Only a few counts were recorded for the clone carrying this T cell receptor (beta chain). No antigen is known for it. CDR3 size: 15 residues. Germline assignment: CDR1 SGHNT and CDR2 YYREEE (reference sequence). Trimming left V 1 base short and J 1 base short, with 10 bases between. The authors built TCR beta libraries using iRepertoire HTBI primers and Arm-PCR of CDR3 regions. TCRdb redid the calling of the multiplex PCR reads with MiXCR, one entry per CDR3 protein. The repertoire holds some 340,000 distinct CDR3 sequences, with roughly 25% as singletons. The source of the sample is a study of regulatory T cells in long-lasting Graves disease. Study-wide results and caveats: The study found lower TCR diversity in persistent Graves' patients than in newly diagnosed ones.

As to time point: persistent/refractory GD, antithyroid drugs over 5 years with positive TRAb. PBMC-derived RNA was used for the TCR library. A roughly 9-milliliter sample of peripheral blood was drawn into EDTA tubes. The genes are TRBV5-4 and TRBJ2-3; possibly TRBD2 for D (5 bases). The source is a woman aged 40 to 55 with Graves disease. The sequencing used peripheral blood mononuclear cells (PBMCs), collected when the disease was refractory, from a patient treated with antithyroid drugs. CDR3 nucleotide sequence: TGTGCCAGCAGCTTGTCTGTGGGAGGCACAGATACGCAGTATTTT. This encodes CASSLSVGGTDTQYF.